This T cell receptor (beta chain) was retrieved from a study of blood T cell repertoires in COVID-19. This table comes from immunoSEQ multiplex PCR, and its TCRdb copy is limited to in-frame clones, with some not included. The repertoire holds a few hundred thousand clones, with over 80% as singletons. This CDR3 contains 16 residues. Trimming cost V 0 bases and J 6 bases; bases outside gene matches: 12. Germline CDR1 SGDLS, CDR2 YYNGEE. The rearrangement uses TRBV9 and TRBJ2-7, with 7 bases lining up with TRBD2. The sample taken for sequencing was peripheral blood. The TCR sequence derives from a woman aged 50 to 60 with COVID-19, enrolled during active disease. The CDR3 loop reads CASSVGEIAGVFEQYF. The CDR3 region has the DNA TGTGCCAGCAGCGTAGGCGAAATTGCGGGAGTGTTCGAGCAGTACTTC.